This T cell receptor (beta chain) was found in a study of T cells in Graves' hyperthyroidism and ophthalmopathy. Amplification yielded TCR beta CDR3 regions, with RNA transcripts as the source. With the HTBI primer set, the TCR CDR3 went through a first round of RT-PCR. TCRdb re-called the multiplex PCR reads with MiXCR, one entry per CDR3 protein. Among more than 500,000 distinct CDR3 sequences, around 13% were seen once, and the ten largest hold 14%. Trimming at V came to 4 bases and at J to 8 bases, leaving 9 bases not matched to a gene. The CDR3 is 14 amino acids. Germline V gene lookup returns CDR1 SGHRS and CDR2 YFSETQ. It was considered stable Graves' hyperthyroidism when ophthalmopathy did not progress within 18 months. Overall study results and limits: The model's output predicted ophthalmopathy at a median of 6.5 months prior to onset.

With regard to this clonotype: Its specificity is not known.

The source is a woman aged 40 to 50 with Graves' hyperthyroidism. The sequenced material came from blood. J is TRBJ2-7 and V is TRBV5-1; TRBD1 agrees at 10 bases. CDR3: CASSPGQGGSKQYF. The CDR3 nucleotides read TGCGCCAGCAGCCCCGGACAGGGGGGGAGCAAGCAGTACTTC.